The entry below describes one T cell receptor beta chain. The data derive from a study of CD8 T cells in Susac syndrome. Random-hexamer reverse transcription was applied to about 0.45 to 1 ug RNA. Amplification of the TCR beta CDR3 was carried out by immunoSEQ multiplex PCR, which spanned a total of 54 Vbeta and 13 Jbeta segments. TCRdb processed the immunoSEQ multiplex PCR reads anew with MiXCR; each CDR3 protein has one entry. The top ten clones hold roughly 0.4% of a sample with about 47,000 distinct CDR3 sequences, about 91% of them seen once. CDR3 length equals 15 residues. V trimming: 3 bases; J trimming: 3 bases; junction bases outside the gene matches: 7. In germline, CDR1 is GTSNPN, CDR2 SVGIG (reference sequence).

V usage is TRBV30 and J usage is TRBJ2-1; 8 nucleotides agree with TRBD2. Material for sequencing was CD8+ T cells from PBMCs. This clonotype originated in a human donor in good health. CDR3 amino acids: CAWRELAALYNEQFF. In DNA, the CDR3 is TGTGCCTGGAGGGAACTAGCGGCCCTCTACAATGAGCAGTTCTTC.